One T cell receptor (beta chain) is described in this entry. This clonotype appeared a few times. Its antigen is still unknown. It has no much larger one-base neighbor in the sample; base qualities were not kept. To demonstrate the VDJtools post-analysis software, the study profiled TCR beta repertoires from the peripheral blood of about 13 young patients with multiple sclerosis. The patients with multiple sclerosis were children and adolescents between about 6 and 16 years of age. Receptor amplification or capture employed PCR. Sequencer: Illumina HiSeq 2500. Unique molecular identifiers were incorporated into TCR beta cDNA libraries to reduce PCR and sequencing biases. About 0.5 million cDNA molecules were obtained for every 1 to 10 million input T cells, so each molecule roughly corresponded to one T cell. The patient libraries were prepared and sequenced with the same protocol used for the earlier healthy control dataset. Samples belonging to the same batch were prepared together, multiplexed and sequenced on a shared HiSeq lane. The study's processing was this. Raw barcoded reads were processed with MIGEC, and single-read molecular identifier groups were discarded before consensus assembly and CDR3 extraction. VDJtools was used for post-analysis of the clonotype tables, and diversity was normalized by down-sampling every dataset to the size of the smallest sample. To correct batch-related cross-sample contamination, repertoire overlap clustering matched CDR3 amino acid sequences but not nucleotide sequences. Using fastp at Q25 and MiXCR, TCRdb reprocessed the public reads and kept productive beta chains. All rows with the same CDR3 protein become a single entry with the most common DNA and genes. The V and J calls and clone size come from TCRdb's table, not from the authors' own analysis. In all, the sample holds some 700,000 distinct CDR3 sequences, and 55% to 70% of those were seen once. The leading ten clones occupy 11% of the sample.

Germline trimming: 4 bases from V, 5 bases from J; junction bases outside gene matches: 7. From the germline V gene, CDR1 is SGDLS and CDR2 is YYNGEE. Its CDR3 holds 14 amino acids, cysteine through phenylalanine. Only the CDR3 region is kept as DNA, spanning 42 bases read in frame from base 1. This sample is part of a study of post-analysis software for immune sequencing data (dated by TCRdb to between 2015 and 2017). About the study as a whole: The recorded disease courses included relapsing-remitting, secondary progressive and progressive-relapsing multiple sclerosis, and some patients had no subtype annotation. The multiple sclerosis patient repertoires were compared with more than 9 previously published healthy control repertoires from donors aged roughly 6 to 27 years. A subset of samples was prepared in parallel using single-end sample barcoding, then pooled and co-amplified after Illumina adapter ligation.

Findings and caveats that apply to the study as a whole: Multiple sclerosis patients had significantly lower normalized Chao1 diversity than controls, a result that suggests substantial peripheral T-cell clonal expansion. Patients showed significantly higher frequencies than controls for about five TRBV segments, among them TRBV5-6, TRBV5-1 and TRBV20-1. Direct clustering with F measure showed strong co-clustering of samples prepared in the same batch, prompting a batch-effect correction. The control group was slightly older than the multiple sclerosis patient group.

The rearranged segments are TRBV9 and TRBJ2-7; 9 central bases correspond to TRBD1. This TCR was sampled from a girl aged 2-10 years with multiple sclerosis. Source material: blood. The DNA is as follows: TGTGCCAGCAGCACGGGACAGGGAACCCACGAGCAGTACTTC. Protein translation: CASSTGQGTHEQYF. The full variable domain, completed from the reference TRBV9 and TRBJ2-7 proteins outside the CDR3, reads DSGVTQTPKHLITATGQRVTLRCSPRSGDLSVYWYQQSLDQGLQFLIQYYNGEERAKGNILERFSAQQFPDLHSELNLSSLELGDSALYFCASSTGQGTHEQYFGPGTRLTVT.